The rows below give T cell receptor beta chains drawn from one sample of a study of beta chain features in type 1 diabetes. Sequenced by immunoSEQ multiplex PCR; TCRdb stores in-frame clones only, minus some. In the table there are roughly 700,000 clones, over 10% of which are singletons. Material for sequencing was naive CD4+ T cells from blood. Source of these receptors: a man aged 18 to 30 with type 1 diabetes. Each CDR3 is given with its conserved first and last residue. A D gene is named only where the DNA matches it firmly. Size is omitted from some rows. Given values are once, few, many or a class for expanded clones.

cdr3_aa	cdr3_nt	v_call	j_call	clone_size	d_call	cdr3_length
CAWSVTGGTGELFF	TGTGCCTGGAGTGTAACAGGGGGCACCGGGGAGCTGTTTTTT	TRBV30	TRBJ2-2	-	TRBD1	14
CASSQVGGTGIVETQYF	TGTGCCAGCAGCCAAGTTGGGGGGACAGGGATTGTGGAGACCCAGTACTTC	TRBV14	TRBJ2-5	-	TRBD1	17
CASSDFSGGEQFF	TGTGCCAGCAGTGACTTTAGCGGGGGAGAGCAGTTCTTC	TRBV6-4	TRBJ2-1	few	TRBD2	13
CASPGNTF	TGTGCCAGCCCTGGGAACACCTTC	TRBV2	TRBJ1-2	-	-	8
CASSLGGQKGETQYF	TGTGCCAGCAGCTTGGGGGGACAGAAGGGCGAGACCCAGTACTTC	TRBV5-4	TRBJ2-5	-	TRBD1	15
CATSRDDRLAKNIQYF	TGTGCCACCAGCAGAGACGACAGACTAGCCAAAAACATTCAGTACTTC	TRBV15	TRBJ2-4	few	-	16
CASCPSVNTEAFF	TGTGCCAGCTGTCCCTCGGTGAACACTGAAGCTTTCTTT	TRBV6-5	TRBJ1-1	few	-	13
CAISGGRQETQYF	TGTGCCATCTCCGGGGGTCGGCAAGAGACCCAGTACTTC	TRBV10-3	TRBJ2-5	few	-	13
CASSSLWGAANEKLFF	TGTGCCAGCAGTTCCCTCTGGGGGGCAGCTAATGAAAAACTGTTTTTT	TRBV6-5	TRBJ1-4	-	-	16
CASSLVRGTDTQYF	TGTGCCAGCAGCTTGGTCAGGGGCACAGATACGCAGTATTTT	TRBV5-6	TRBJ2-3	few	-	14
CASSFAGRSDGYTF	TGTGCCAGCAGCTTCGCCGGGAGGAGCGATGGCTACACCTTC	TRBV7-9	TRBJ1-2	-	-	14
CASSLHEAPLHF	TGTGCCAGCAGCTTACACGAAGCACCCCTCCACTTT	TRBV7-8	TRBJ1-6	-	-	12
CAGAPPTLWGQKDTEAFF	TGCGCCGGAGCCCCTCCCACGCTTTGGGGACAGAAGGATACTGAAGCTTTCTTT	TRBV5-1	TRBJ1-1	few	TRBD1	18
CASSPRGGLTYEQYF	TGTGCCAGCTCACCACGTGGGGGCTTGACCTACGAGCAGTACTTC	TRBV18	TRBJ2-7	few	-	15
CASSLDTGNTIYF	TGCGCCAGCAGCTTGGACACTGGAAACACCATATATTTT	TRBV5-1	TRBJ1-3	-	-	13
CAISGGQDEKLFF	TGTGCCATCAGTGGTGGACAGGATGAAAAACTGTTTTTT	TRBV10-3	TRBJ1-4	few	TRBD1	13
CASSFRQGSSYNEQFF	TGTGCTAGCAGCTTTAGACAGGGAAGCTCCTACAATGAGCAGTTCTTC	TRBV7-7	TRBJ2-1	-	TRBD1	16
CASSQVARRPYTF	TGTGCCAGCAGCCAAGTCGCCAGACGACCCTACACCTTC	TRBV14	TRBJ1-2	-	-	13
CASSLGGVPYEQYF	TGTGCCAGCAGCTTAGGGGGAGTTCCCTACGAGCAGTACTTC	TRBV7-9	TRBJ2-7	few	-	14
CASSFRVANYGYTF	TGTGCCAGCAGTTTTCGGGTGGCAAACTATGGCTACACCTTC	TRBV28	TRBJ1-2	few	-	14
CAWRVSPGQGSEKLFF	TGTGCCTGGAGAGTGTCCCCTGGACAGGGGTCCGAAAAACTGTTTTTT	TRBV30	TRBJ1-4	few	TRBD1	16
CAWSPVGDQPQHF	TGTGCCTGGAGCCCTGTGGGGGATCAGCCCCAGCATTTT	TRBV30	TRBJ1-5	few	-	13
CSPGGVRSSGANVLTF	TGCAGCCCTGGGGGTGTTAGGAGCTCTGGGGCCAACGTCCTGACTTTC	TRBV29-1	TRBJ2-6	-	-	16
CASRPDSPNYGYTF	TGTGCCAGCAGACCCGACAGCCCTAACTATGGCTACACCTTC	TRBV28	TRBJ1-2	-	-	14
CASKAGVSLDTQYF	TGTGCCAGCAAAGCGGGGGTCTCCTTAGATACGCAGTATTTT	TRBV6-6	TRBJ2-3	few	TRBD2	14
CACRYPEGSNQPQHF	TGTGCCTGCAGATACCCCGAGGGGAGCAATCAGCCCCAGCATTTT	TRBV30	TRBJ1-5	-	-	15
CASSPQSTNTEAFF	TGTGCCAGCAGCCCCCAAAGCACGAACACTGAAGCTTTCTTT	TRBV9	TRBJ1-1	-	-	14
CASSPSGGVYNEQFF	TGTGCCAGCAGTCCTAGCGGGGGGGTCTACAATGAGCAGTTCTTC	TRBV25-1	TRBJ2-1	few	TRBD2	15
CAWSVSGSANEKLFF	TGTGCCTGGAGTGTATCGGGCAGCGCAAATGAAAAACTGTTTTTT	TRBV30	TRBJ1-4	-	-	15
CASSLGPAYEQYF	TGTGCCAGCAGTCTGGGGCCGGCCTACGAGCAGTACTTC	TRBV6-5	TRBJ2-7	few	-	13
CASSFSSLSAGLTYNEQFF	TGCGCCAGCAGCTTCTCTTCCCTCTCCGCGGGACTAACCTACAATGAGCAGTTCTTC	TRBV5-1	TRBJ2-1	few	TRBD2	19
CASSEIGAAAGTDTQYF	TGTGCCAGCAGTGAAATCGGAGCGGCGGCGGGCACAGATACGCAGTATTTT	TRBV2	TRBJ2-3	-	-	17
CASSPSPGAGEQFF	TGCGCCAGCAGCCCAAGCCCGGGGGCAGGTGAGCAGTTCTTC	TRBV5-1	TRBJ2-1	few	-	14